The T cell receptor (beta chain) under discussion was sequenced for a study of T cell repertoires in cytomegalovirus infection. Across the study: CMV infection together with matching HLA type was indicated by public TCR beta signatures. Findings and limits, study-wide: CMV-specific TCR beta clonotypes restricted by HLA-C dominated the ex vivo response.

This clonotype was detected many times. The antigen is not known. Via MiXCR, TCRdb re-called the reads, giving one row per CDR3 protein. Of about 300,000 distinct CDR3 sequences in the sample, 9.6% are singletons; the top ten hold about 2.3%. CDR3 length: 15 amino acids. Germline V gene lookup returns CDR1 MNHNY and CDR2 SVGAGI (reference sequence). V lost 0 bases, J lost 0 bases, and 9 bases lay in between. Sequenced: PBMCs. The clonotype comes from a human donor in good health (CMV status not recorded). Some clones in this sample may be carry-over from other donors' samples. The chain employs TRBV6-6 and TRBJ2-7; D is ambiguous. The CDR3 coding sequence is TGTGCCAGCAGTTACTCCCCTACAAACTCCTACGAGCAGTACGTC. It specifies CASSYSPTNSYEQYV.